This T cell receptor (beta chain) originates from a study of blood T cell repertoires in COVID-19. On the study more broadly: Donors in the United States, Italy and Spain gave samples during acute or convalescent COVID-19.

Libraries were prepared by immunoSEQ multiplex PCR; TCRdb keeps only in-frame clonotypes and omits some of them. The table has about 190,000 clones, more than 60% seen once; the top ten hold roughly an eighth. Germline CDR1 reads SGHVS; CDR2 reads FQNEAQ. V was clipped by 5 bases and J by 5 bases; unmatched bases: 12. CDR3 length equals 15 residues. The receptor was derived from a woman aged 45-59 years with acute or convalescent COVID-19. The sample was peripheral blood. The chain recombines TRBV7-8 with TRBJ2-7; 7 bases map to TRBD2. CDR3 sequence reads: CASSPLGREENEQYF. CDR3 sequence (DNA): TGTGCCAGCAGCCCCCTGGGGAGGGAAGAAAACGAGCAGTACTTC.